The 2 T cell receptor beta chains below all came from one sample that was sequenced in a study of blood T cells in healthy people across ages. Sample-barcoded 5' priming and a J-beta primer mix drove a second PCR of roughly 7 to 11 cycles. TCRdb re-analysed the 5' RACE reads in MiXCR, keeping a single row per CDR3 protein. The data contain around 500,000 distinct CDR3 sequences, about 26% of them singletons. These same data were also listed under a study on T cells of mothers and their children.

The sample consisted of blood. These receptors were collected from a boy aged 2 to 10 in good health.

This clonotype was seen a few times. This chain links TRBV10-3 with TRBJ1-5; TRBD1 might be the D (5 bases). This CDR3 comprises 14 residues. V lost 3 bases and J lost 7, with 13 bases in between. Germline CDR1 reads ENHRY; CDR2 reads SYGVKD. CDR3 residues: CAISELVGRQPQHF. As DNA, the CDR3 is TGTGCCATCAGTGAACTAGTGGGACGACAGCCCCAGCATTTT.

This clonotype was seen a few times. The chain uses TRBV29-1 and TRBJ1-2, with 7 bases identical to TRBD1. CDR1 and CDR2 (germline): SQVTM, ANQGSEA. CDR3 length: 12 amino acids. V gave up 3 bases and J gave up 5 bases; unmatched junction bases: 3. Written as DNA, the CDR3 is TGCAGCGTTGAGACAGGGCGGTATGGCTACACCTTC. Protein sequence: CSVETGRYGYTF.